The clone carrying this TCR beta chain has a single count. Its specificity is unknown. This specimen belongs to a study of cytomegalovirus exposure and HLA in healthy donors. Study conclusions and caveats: Within an earlier analysis, most TCR beta V segments proved productive either about 87% or about 30% of the time.

PCR employed 60 Vbeta and 13 Jbeta primers. TCRdb's copy holds only in-frame clones and misses some; the assay was immunoSEQ multiplex PCR. The profile covers some 150,000 clones, with roughly three quarters appearing a single time and approximately 0.99% taken by the ten largest. This CDR3 has 13 amino acids. Trimming stripped 4 bases from V and 5 bases from J, with 11 bases between. CDR1 is MDHEN and CDR2 is SYDVKM in the germline V gene. The material sequenced was PBMCs. The sequence derives from a male donor in good health and CMV-seronegative. This chain links TRBV28 with TRBJ2-5; a possible D gene is TRBD1 (6 bases). CDR3 sequence (DNA): TGTGCCAGCAGTTCAGGGCAGGGGGAGACCCAGTACTTC. It translates to CASSSGQGETQYF. Filled out from reference TRBV28 and TRBJ2-5, the complete variable domain reads DVKVTQSSRYLVKRTGEKVFLECVQDMDHENMFWYRQDPGLGLRLIYFSYDVKMKEKGDIPEGYSVSREKKERFSLILESASTNQTSMYLCASSSGQGETQYFGPGTRLLVL.